The T cell receptor (beta chain) described here comes from a study of T-cell memory formation after mild COVID-19. Study background: TCR clusters were largely donor specific.

With constant-segment primers, 5'RACE yielded cDNA libraries of TCR alpha and TCR beta that carried sample barcodes and UMIs. TCRdb called the 5' RACE reads again in MiXCR, with one record for every CDR3 protein. The profile shows roughly 15,000 distinct CDR3 sequences, roughly 23% of them singletons. Whole-study results and caveats: Clones that contracted from day 15 to 85 had balanced CD4/CD8; later expanders were CD4+ biased.

Germline V CDR1 and CDR2: SGHDN, FVKESK. V lost 1 base to trimming and J lost 0 bases, with 6 bases between them. The CDR3 extends over 14 amino acids. On this clonotype: What it binds is unknown.

The specimen sequenced was PBMCs or a T cell subset sorted from them (not recorded which). The source is a man aged 18 to 29 who had mild COVID-19 (a few samples of this study predate the infection). Cell type and time point are not known. This rearrangement joins TRBV14 to TRBJ2-5; D unclear. CDR3 protein: CASSQGVYQETQYF. The CDR3 region has the DNA TGTGCCAGCAGCCAAGGTGTTTACCAAGAGACCCAGTACTTC.